These 17 T cell receptor beta chains were all obtained from the same sample, sequenced in a study of Ad26.COV2.S vaccination and SARS-CoV-2 variants (dated by TCRdb to 2020 to 2022). This specimen's treatment or condition label, per the study, means: 19 received Ad26.COV2.S at low or high dose, single or two shots; a few received placebo; per-sample allocation not given. For vaccine and placebo recipients, the sequenced repertoires came from samples collected on day 63 after the first injection. Receptor libraries were prepared by the immunoSEQ multiplex PCR assay. TCRdb took over this immuneACCESS table, retaining in-frame rearrangements with V and J assigned. Such tables are incomplete; in checked studies, under half of the missing clones stem from an unresolved V gene, and the remainder is unexplained. This sample has about 350,000 clones in its table, and roughly 91% of those were observed once. Clones ranked in the top ten supply about 5% of the sample.

The sequenced sample was peripheral blood, obtained in a trial of Ad26.COV2.S vaccine versus placebo. All receptors come from a person aged 18-65 years who received the Ad26.COV2.S COVID-19 vaccine or a placebo.

This clone showed up just once. The chain uses TRBV13 and TRBJ2-7; 10 bases fit TRBD1. The CDR3 length is 14 residues. The trim removed 7 bases at V and 4 bases at J, leaving 7 bases unmatched. The V gene's germline CDR1 is PRHDT and CDR2 FYEKMQ (reference sequence). In DNA, the CDR3 is TGTGCCAGCACCCGGAGACAGGGGGCATACGAGCAGTACTTC. Its protein product is CASTRRQGAYEQYF.

This clone was counted once. The chain couples TRBV7-9 to TRBJ2-3, with D maybe TRBD1 (6 bases). The ends were cut back, 4 bases at V and 1 base at J, with 18 bases in the middle. Germline V gene data show CDR1 as SEHNR and CDR2 as FQNEAQ (reference sequence). This CDR3 spans 17 amino acids. DNA of the CDR3: TGTGCCAGCAGCTCCCTGAACAGGGAGATTCGCACAGATACGCAGTATTTT. This codes for CASSSLNREIRTDTQYF.

The chain uses TRBV5-6 and TRBJ1-4, with D possibly TRBD1 on 6 matching bases. V was cut by 0 bases and J by 3 bases, with 9 bases left in between. The CDR3 runs to 15 residues. Germline CDR1 reads SGHDT; CDR2 reads YYEEEE. Here the CDR3 DNA reads TGTGCCAGCAGCTTGGTGGGACACGCTAATGAAAAACTGTTTTTT. Protein: CASSLVGHANEKLFF.

The chain recombines TRBV2 with TRBJ1-4, with a tentative D call TRBD1 (6 bases). The CDR3 covers 14 residues. V gave up 6 bases and J gave up 12 bases, with 20 bases separating them. Germline V lookup: CDR1 SNHLY, CDR2 FYNNEI. Here the CDR3 DNA reads TGTGCCAGCAGCTTAAGCGGGGGGCGATTTCAACTGTTTTTT. Translated, it gives CASSLSGGRFQLFF.

This clone was observed a single time. This rearrangement joins TRBV27 to TRBJ2-5; 7 bases fit TRBD1. The V gene end was trimmed by 5 bases and the J gene end by 2 bases; junction bases not matched to a gene: 5. The CDR3 contains 14 residues. Germline CDR1 reads MNHEY; CDR2 reads SMNVEV (reference sequence). CDR3 amino acids: CASSPGGFQETQYF. CDR3 bases: TGTGCCAGCAGTCCAGGGGGATTTCAAGAGACCCAGTACTTC.

The DNA for the CDR3 is TGTGCCACCAGTTCATGGGCCGGGCTCCAAGAGACCCAGTACTTC. This gives the protein CATSSWAGLQETQYF. V gene TRBV24-1 combines with J gene TRBJ2-5; no clear D. CDR1 KGHDR and CDR2 SFDVKD come from the germline V gene. The CDR3 has 15 amino acids. V was shortened by 6 bases and J by 1 base, with 14 bases between the two germline ends.

V and J are TRBV3-1 (or the pseudogene TRBV3-2) and TRBJ2-3, with 9 positions matching TRBD2. J was trimmed by 5 bases and V by 5 bases; bases with no gene match: 5. The CDR3 has 14 residues. The germline CDR1 and CDR2 sequences are LGHDT and YNNKEL (reference sequence). The CDR3 here is CASSGSGGGDTQYF. The CDR3 nucleotides read TGTGCCAGCAGCGGTAGCGGGGGAGGAGATACGCAGTATTTT.

The chain employs TRBV6-2 or TRBV6-3 and TRBJ1-1, with unresolved D. Between the trimmed V and J ends, which lost 6 bases and 6 bases, there was a span of 29 bases. The CDR3 length is 18 residues. CDR1 is MNHEY and CDR2 is SVGEGT in the germline V gene. This CDR3 reads CASSQIIPSVRQVSEAFF. The CDR3 region has the DNA TGTGCCAGCAGCCAGATCATACCAAGCGTCCGGCAGGTATCTGAAGCTTTCTTT.

CDR3 nucleotides: TGTGCCAGCAGTGAAGACAGCTACAATGAGCAGTTCTTC. Its translation: CASSEDSYNEQFF. The rearrangement uses TRBV6-1 and TRBJ2-1; D is undetermined. CDR1 is MNHNS, CDR2 SASEGT, per germline. The CDR3 sequence is 13 residues long. Trimming left V 1 base short and J 3 bases short, with 4 bases between.

To note about this clone: Other nucleotide sequences in the sample specify the same CDR3. The chain links TRBV5-1 to TRBJ1-1; 8 bases agree with TRBD1. Trimming removed 0 bases from V and 1 base from J; junction bases left unmatched: 2. Germline values: CDR1 SGHRS, CDR2 YFSETQ. CDR3 length equals 15 residues. CDR3: CASSLGDRPNTEAFF. For the CDR3, the DNA is TGCGCCAGCAGCTTGGGGGACAGGCCGAACACTGAAGCTTTCTTT.

This clone occurred a few times. The chain links TRBV5-1 to TRBJ2-7; the match to TRBD2 covers 9 bases. V gave up 0 bases and J gave up 0 bases; unmatched junction bases: 13. CDR1 is SGHRS, CDR2 YFSETQ, per germline. This CDR3 has 19 amino acids. In DNA form, the CDR3 reads TGCGCCAGCAGCTTGGATCCGGGACTAGCCCAGAAAGACTCCTACGAGCAGTACTTC. Translation gives CASSLDPGLAQKDSYEQYF.

This chain uses TRBV18 with TRBJ2-3, with 7 bases that match TRBD1. Germline loops: CDR1 KGHSH, CDR2 LQKENI. V shed 1 base, J shed 6 bases, and the junction held 4 bases outside the gene matches. The CDR3 loop spans 14 amino acids. The CDR3 is CASSPRGGMDTQYF. As DNA, the CDR3 is TGTGCCAGCTCACCACGAGGGGGCATGGATACGCAGTATTTT.

The chain employs TRBV28 and TRBJ1-2, with D possibly TRBD1 on 5 matching bases. V dropped 5 bases and J dropped 5 bases, with 15 bases sitting between them. The CDR3 loop spans 14 amino acids. Germline CDR1 is MDHEN and CDR2 is SYDVKM. The CDR3 nucleotides read TGTGCCAGCAGTCCCGGGCGGCAGGGATATGGCTACACCTTC. Protein: CASSPGRQGYGYTF.

The V and J genes are TRBV9 and TRBJ2-1; 7 bases line up with TRBD1. This CDR3 has 15 amino acids. J lost 7 bases, V lost 4 bases, and 11 bases had no gene match. Germline-derived CDR1 and CDR2 are SGDLS and YYNGEE. The CDR3 coding sequence is TGTGCCAGCAGCTTGAGCACAGGGGTGGGTAATGAGCAGTTCTTC. Protein: CASSLSTGVGNEQFF. The variable domain in full, completed from reference TRBV9 and TRBJ2-1, reads DSGVTQTPKHLITATGQRVTLRCSPRSGDLSVYWYQQSLDQGLQFLIQYYNGEERAKGNILERFSAQQFPDLHSELNLSSLELGDSALYFCASSLSTGVGNEQFFGPGTRLTVL.

The chain has TRBV28 and TRBJ2-6; D is unclear. The ends were cut back, 4 bases at V and 2 bases at J, with 9 bases in the middle. This CDR3 has 15 amino acids. CDR1 is MDHEN, CDR2 SYDVKM, per germline. CDR3: CASSYGPPGANVLTF. For the CDR3, the DNA is TGTGCCAGCAGTTACGGACCCCCTGGGGCCAACGTCCTGACTTTC.

The rearrangement links TRBV25-1 to TRBJ2-7; perhaps D is TRBD1 or TRBD2 (5 bases each). With 6 bases removed from V and 2 bases from J, the gap between germline ends came to 8 bases. The length of the CDR3 is 12 residues. The germline CDR1 and CDR2 sequences are MGHDK and SYGVNS. The CDR3 bases are TGTGCCAGCAGCCGAGGGGCCTACGAGCAGTACTTC. Its protein is CASSRGAYEQYF.

The chain uses TRBV7-9 and TRBJ1-5, with 8 bases identical to TRBD1. The junction had 6 bases not matched to a gene; V was cut back by 5 bases and J by 3 bases. This CDR3 comprises 15 residues. The germline CDR1 and CDR2 sequences are SEHNR and FQNEAQ (reference sequence). The CDR3 loop reads CASSLDRGNNQPQHF. The CDR3 DNA is TGTGCCAGCAGCCTCGACAGGGGCAACAATCAGCCCCAGCATTTT.